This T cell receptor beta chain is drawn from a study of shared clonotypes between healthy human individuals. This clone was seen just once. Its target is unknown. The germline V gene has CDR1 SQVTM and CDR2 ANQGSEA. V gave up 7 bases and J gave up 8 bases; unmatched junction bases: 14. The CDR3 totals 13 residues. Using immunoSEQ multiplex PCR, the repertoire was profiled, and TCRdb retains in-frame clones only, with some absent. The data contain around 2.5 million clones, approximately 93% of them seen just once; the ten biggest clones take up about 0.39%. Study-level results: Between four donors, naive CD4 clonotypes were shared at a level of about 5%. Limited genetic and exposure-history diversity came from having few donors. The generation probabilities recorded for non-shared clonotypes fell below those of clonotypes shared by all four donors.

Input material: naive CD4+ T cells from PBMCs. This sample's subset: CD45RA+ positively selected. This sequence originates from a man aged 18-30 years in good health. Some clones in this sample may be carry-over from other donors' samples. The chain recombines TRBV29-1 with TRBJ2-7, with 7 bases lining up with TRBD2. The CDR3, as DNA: TGCAGCGCGCGGGGGTTGCTCGCCCAAAAGCAGTACTTC. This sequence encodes CSARGLLAQKQYF.